This T cell receptor beta chain was identified in a study of cytomegalovirus exposure and HLA in healthy donors. Study outcomes and limitations: Later on, a genetic analysis was performed. It linked a missense variant in DCLRE1C with V- and J-gene trimming of TCR beta. The productive fraction for most TCR beta V segments was about 87% or about 30% in an earlier analysis.

As concerns this clone: Its matching antigen is unknown.

The PCR had 60 Vbeta and 13 Jbeta primers. The data were produced by immunoSEQ multiplex PCR, yet TCRdb's version contains in-frame clones alone and is incomplete. Of about 230,000 clones in the sample, approximately 90% were seen once. After removal of 4 bases from V and 3 bases from J, the junction contained 2 bases not matched to a gene. The length of the CDR3 is 14 residues. CDR1 is SGHRS, CDR2 YFSETQ, per germline. The sample was PBMCs. The clonotype was recovered from a woman between 18 and 30 years old in good health and CMV-seronegative. This chain connects TRBV5-1 to TRBJ2-3, with 10 bases fitting TRBD1. CDR3: CASSRDRGTDTQYF. In nucleotides, the CDR3 is TGCGCCAGCAGCCGGGACAGGGGTACAGATACGCAGTATTTT.